This paragraph reports one T cell receptor (beta chain). As yet, its antigen is unknown. Pooling was applied to second doses at about 4 or about 12 weeks. This CDR3 comprises 13 residues. V shed 4 bases and J shed 3 bases, with 9 bases lying between them. Germline V CDR1 and CDR2: ENHRY, SYGVKD. Measured with immunoSEQ multiplex PCR; TCRdb has only the in-frame clones, and not every one. The sample records approximately 46,000 clones, over 85% being singletons. The entry originates in a study of T cell responses to AZD1222 COVID-19 vaccine. Overall study findings and caveats: It should be noted that donors were predominantly white British and more often female, and clonal diversity was possibly underestimated. Across spike, vaccine-associated CD4 TCRs were found, dominant at 160-218 and 743-854. Nearly half of spike-specific TCRs reportedly target unmutated variant regions.

The V gene is TRBV10-3, the J gene TRBJ1-2; D is unclear. Sequencing used peripheral blood, obtained 28 days after the second AZD1222 dose. This TCR came from an adult who received the AZD1222 COVID-19 vaccine. Written as DNA, the CDR3 is TGTGCCATCAGTGTAGGGCTATACTATGGCTACACCTTC. It encodes CAISVGLYYGYTF.